Presented here are 21 T cell receptor beta chains from one specimen sequenced in a study. TCRdb re-called the 5' RACE reads through MiXCR, storing one row per CDR3 protein. The sample carries tens of thousands of distinct CDR3 sequences, 15% to 20% recorded once. The sample was naive CD4+ T cells sorted from a lymph node. Subset in this sample: naive CD4+ T cells, CD4+CD45RA+CD25-. These receptor sequences come from a female donor with breast cancer.

This chain links TRBV9 with TRBJ2-3; no firm D call. The V gene's germline CDR1 is SGDLS and CDR2 YYNGEE. This CDR3 has 14 residues. Trimming shortened V by 0 bases and J by 6 bases, and 11 bases separated the two germline ends. This chain's CDR3 is CASSVALGKDTQYF. CDR3 nucleotides: TGTGCCAGCAGCGTAGCTCTAGGCAAGGATACGCAGTATTTT.

The genes are TRBV28 and TRBJ2-7, with D possibly matching TRBD1 (5 bases). This CDR3 comprises 14 residues. Germline CDR1 and CDR2: MDHEN and SYDVKM. V lost 3 bases and J lost 7, with 16 bases in between. The CDR3: CASSFQGPGREQYF. The CDR3 DNA reads TGTGCCAGCAGTTTCCAGGGCCCCGGCAGGGAGCAGTACTTC.

In this sample, this clonotype turned up a few times. This clone may be a read error of a much larger clone one base away. This rearrangement joins TRBV20-1 to TRBJ2-5, with 9 positions matching TRBD2. Germline CDR1 DFQATT, CDR2 SNEGSKA (reference sequence). The CDR3 runs to 13 residues. DNA for the CDR3: TGCAGTGCCGAGCGGGGGGCCCAAGAGGCCCAGTACTTC. This translates into CSAERGAQEAQYF.

Concerning this clonotype itself: A much larger clone differs by one base, so this may be a read error. The J gene is TRBJ2-5, the V gene TRBV20-1, with unresolved D. Germline lookup yields CDR1 DFQATT and CDR2 SNEGSKA (reference sequence). Trimming removed 5 bases at V and 1 base at J, with 11 bases between. This CDR3 has 13 amino acids. The CDR3 reads CSAFREFQETQYF. The CDR3 DNA follows: TGCAGTGCTTTCCGAGAGTTCCAAGAGACCCAGTACTTC.

Only a few counts were recorded for this clonotype. The V gene is TRBV28, the J gene TRBJ2-5; D is possibly TRBD1 or TRBD2 (5 bases each). This CDR3 contains 13 residues. Germline V gives CDR1 MDHEN, CDR2 SYDVKM. V was trimmed by 6 bases and J by 9 bases, leaving 17 bases between them. CDR3 region: CASRRDRHESQYF. CDR3 in DNA: TGTGCCAGCAGGAGGGACCGCCATGAGTCCCAGTACTTC. The whole variable domain, filled in from reference TRBV28 and TRBJ2-5, reads DVKVTQSSRYLVKRTGEKVFLECVQDMDHENMFWYRQDPGLGLRLIYFSYDVKMKEKGDIPEGYSVSREKKERFSLILESASTNQTSMYLCASRRDRHESQYFGPGTRLLVL.

Regarding this clonotype: This could be a read error, since a much larger clone is one nucleotide away. The chain has TRBV4-1 and TRBJ2-1, with 8 bases aligning to TRBD2. Germline V gene lookup returns CDR1 MGHRA and CDR2 YSYEKL. CDR3 length: 15 residues. CDR3 nucleotide sequence: TGCGCCAGCAACCAAGACCCGGGAGGGCTGAGGGAGCAGTTCTTC. Amino acids: CASNQDPGGLREQFF.

This clonotype was found many times. The chain is built from TRBV6-5 and TRBJ1-1; maybe TRBD1 (6 bases). With 0 bases removed from V and 7 bases from J, the gap between germline ends came to 15 bases. CDR3 size: 15 residues. CDR1 and CDR2 from the germline V gene are MNHEY and SVGAGI. CDR3 sequence: CASSYSSQGQSEAFF. CDR3 in DNA: TGTGCCAGCAGTTACTCCTCACAAGGACAGAGTGAAGCTTTCTTT.

In this sample, this clonotype turned up a few times. The gene calls are TRBV5-1 and TRBJ2-2; TRBD2 matches 11 bases. The CDR3 totals 15 residues. The germline V gene has CDR1 SGHRS and CDR2 YFSETQ. Trimming at V came to 4 bases and at J to 6 bases, leaving 5 bases not matched to a gene. CDR3 in amino acids: CASSELAGEAGELFF. DNA of the CDR3: TGCGCCAGCAGCGAACTAGCGGGAGAGGCCGGGGAGCTGTTTTTT.

This clonotype came up a few times. The chain combines TRBV5-1 with TRBJ1-1, with D perhaps TRBD1 (5 bases). CDR1 is SGHRS, CDR2 YFSETQ, per germline. This CDR3 spans 15 amino acids. Trimming removed 3 bases at V and 4 bases at J, with 16 bases between. In nucleotides, the CDR3 is TGCGCCAGCAGCTCCCACCAATATGGGGCCACTGAAGCTTTCTTT. Protein product: CASSSHQYGATEAFF.

With respect to this clonotype: Mismatch with germline at one junction end may stem from a read error. J is TRBJ2-5 and V is TRBV7-9; D ambiguous. The CDR3 covers 12 residues. The V gene's germline CDR1 is SEHNR and CDR2 FQNEAQ (reference sequence). CDR3 DNA sequence: TGTGCCGGCAGCTCCAGTAGTGAGACCCAGTACTTC. Encoded protein: CAGSSSSETQYF. The variable domain in full, completed from reference TRBV7-9 and TRBJ2-5, reads DTGVSQNPRHKITKRGQNVTFRCDPISEHNRLYWYRQTLGQGPEFLTYFQNEAQLEKSRLLSDRFSAERPKGSFSTLEIQRTEQGDSAMYLCAGSSSSETQYFGPGTRLLVL.

This clonotype has more than one count but fewer than ten. The chain combines TRBV24-1 with TRBJ2-7; D is possibly TRBD1 (7 bases). Germline assignment: CDR1 KGHDR and CDR2 SFDVKD. This CDR3 has 15 amino acids. V lost 1 base and J lost 4, with 13 bases in between. CDR3 in DNA: TGTGCCACCAGTGATTTAGGCAGGGGGGTTTACGAGCAGTACTTC. Translation: CATSDLGRGVYEQYF.

There are many counts of this clonotype. The rearrangement joins TRBV5-1 to TRBJ1-1; D gene unclear. Germline V lookup: CDR1 SGHRS, CDR2 YFSETQ. V lost 5 bases, J lost 1 base, and 9 bases lay in between. The CDR3 length is 13 residues. CDR3 region: CASRTDPNTEAFF. The CDR3 DNA is TGCGCCAGCAGAACAGACCCGAACACTGAAGCTTTCTTT. The full variable domain, completed using reference TRBV5-1 and TRBJ1-1, is KAGVTQTPRYLIKTRGQQVTLSCSPISGHRSVSWYQQTPGQGLQFLFEYFSETQRNKGNFPGRFSGRQFSNSRSEMNVSTLELGDSALYLCASRTDPNTEAFFGQGTRLTVV.

This clonotype was counted many times. The chain uses TRBV5-1 and TRBJ2-7, with 8 bases lining up with TRBD2. V dropped 1 base and J dropped 5; count of bases not matched to a gene: 5. Germline V gene sequence: CDR1 SGHRS, CDR2 YFSETQ. The CDR3 loop spans 14 amino acids. CDR3 residues: CASSLLLREDEQYF. The CDR3 coding sequence is TGCGCCAGCAGCTTGTTGCTGCGGGAGGACGAGCAGTACTTC.

This clonotype was counted at least ten times. V is TRBV29-1 and J is TRBJ2-7; TRBD2 matches at 9 bases. Germline V lookup: CDR1 SQVTM, CDR2 ANQGSEA. CDR3 length equals 14 residues. With V trimmed by 4 bases and J by 0 bases, 4 bases remained unmatched. The CDR3 sequence is CSVGLAVSSYEQYF. The DNA of the CDR3 is TGCAGCGTTGGACTAGCGGTAAGCTCCTACGAGCAGTACTTC.

This clonotype was seen repeatedly, ten times or more. In nucleotides, the CDR3 is TGTGCAAGTCGCCGACTAGCGGGGGCTTACGAGCAGTACTTC. Protein sequence: CASRRLAGAYEQYF. The genes are TRBV12-2 and TRBJ2-7; TRBD2 is the table's D call and was not checked against the DNA. TRBV12-2 is a listed pseudogene. The CDR3 is 14 amino acids.

Notes on this clonotype: A much larger clone differs by one base, so this may be a read error. In this CDR3 the conserved last residue, phenylalanine or tryptophan, is missing, so a read error is likely. The chain is built from TRBV11-3 and TRBJ1-6; D is unresolved. From germline, CDR1 is SGHNT and CDR2 YENEEA. The V gene lost 4 bases and the J gene lost 9 bases, with 7 bases spanning the gap. The CDR3 extends over 12 amino acids. CDR3 sequence: CASSSDLSPLHS. In DNA, the CDR3 is TGTGCCAGCAGCTCGGACCTTTCACCCCTCCACTCT.

This clonotype was observed a handful of times. This chain joins TRBV12-3 or TRBV12-4 and TRBJ1-5, with D possibly being TRBD1 (5 bases). CDR3 length: 13 residues. V was shortened by 4 bases and J by 7 bases, with 11 bases between the two germline ends. The CDR3 DNA sequence: TGTGCCAGCAGTTACGGGGCACGGCAGCCCCAGCATTTT. Translated, it gives CASSYGARQPQHF.

This clonotype came up a few times. The chain combines TRBV24-1 with TRBJ1-2; a weak D match, TRBD1 (5 bases). In germline, CDR1 is KGHDR, CDR2 SFDVKD. The CDR3 runs 12 residues. V gave up 2 bases and J gave up 8 bases, with 8 bases separating them. DNA of the CDR3: TGTGCCACCAGTGATTCGGGGGTAGGCTACACCTTC. As protein: CATSDSGVGYTF.

The V and J genes are TRBV5-6 and TRBJ1-2; unclear D gene. V lost 0 bases to trimming and J lost 7 bases, with 13 bases between them. The CDR3 runs to 14 residues. Germline V gene data show CDR1 as SGHDT and CDR2 as YYEEEE. In nucleotides, the CDR3 is TGTGCCAGCAGCTTGGTCGGGAAAGCGGTTGGCTACACCTTC. This encodes CASSLVGKAVGYTF.

A word on this clonotype: Possible read error: a much larger clone is one base away. This chain joins TRBV20-1 and TRBJ1-1; the D is unclear. Looked up from germline, CDR1 is DFQATT and CDR2 is SNEGSKA (reference sequence). CDR3 length equals 14 residues. V was trimmed by 1 base and J by 0 bases, leaving 9 bases between them. CDR3 in amino acids: CSARVPIMNTEAFF. The DNA for the CDR3 is TGCAGTGCTAGAGTACCCATCATGAACACTGAAGCTTTCTTT.

This clonotype was observed a handful of times. The chain carries TRBV3-1 and TRBJ2-2, with 7 bases identical to TRBD1. The germline V gene has CDR1 LGHDT and CDR2 YNNKEL (reference sequence). The J segment lost 2 bases and the V segment lost 5 bases, leaving 11 bases of the junction unmatched. The CDR3 runs to 17 residues. CDR3 DNA sequence: TGTGCCAGCAGCTATATCCCCGGGACAGAAAACACCGGGGAGCTGTTTTTT. It codes for CASSYIPGTENTGELFF.